Described below is a single T cell receptor beta chain sequence and its context. The data were taken from a study of cytomegalovirus exposure and HLA in healthy donors. Produced via immunoSEQ multiplex PCR; TCRdb's table is partial and in-frame only. Seen here are 150,000 to 180,000 clones, more than 70% observed once, and the top ten hold approximately 2.2%. Sequenced input: PBMCs. This receptor was taken from a human donor in good health.

CDR3: CASSSAGQGGDTQYF. CDR3 nucleotides: TGTGCCAGCAGTTCTGCGGGACAGGGGGGGGATACGCAGTATTTT. The rearrangement joins TRBV27 to TRBJ2-3; 11 bases map to TRBD1. The CDR3 is 15 residues long. With 4 bases clipped from V and 6 bases from J, the junction kept 6 bases outside the gene matches. Germline V gene data show CDR1 as MNHEY and CDR2 as SMNVEV (reference sequence).